The 13 T cell receptor beta chains in this list originate from one sample, sequenced in a study of blood T cells in healthy people across ages. Next came a second PCR, run for about 7 to 12 cycles, which used a sample-barcoded 5' primer along with a J-beta primer mix. MiXCR was run by TCRdb on the 5' RACE reads, yielding one entry per CDR3 protein. Among 910,000 or so distinct CDR3 sequences, about 51% were seen once, and the ten largest hold around a fifth. Specimen: blood. The receptor set was obtained from a woman aged 60-70 years in good health.

The gene calls are TRBV7-3 and TRBJ2-2; 11 bases map to TRBD1. V lost 5 bases, J lost 4 bases, and 6 bases stayed unmatched. This CDR3 contains 16 residues. In germline, CDR1 is SGHTA, CDR2 FQGTGA. CDR3 nucleotides: TGTGCCAGCAGCCCTCTCGGGACAGGGGGCACCGGGGAGCTGTTTTTT. Its translation: CASSPLGTGGTGELFF.

The chain couples TRBV28 to TRBJ2-7, with 7 bases that match TRBD1. The CDR3 spans 14 residues. With V trimmed by 8 bases and J by 3 bases, 10 bases remained unmatched. The germline V gene encodes CDR1 MDHEN and CDR2 SYDVKM. CDR3 DNA: TGTGCCAGCTCCGAACCACGGGACAGCTACGAGCAGTACTTC. It encodes CASSEPRDSYEQYF.

This chain links TRBV15 with TRBJ1-5; D is unresolved. V was clipped by 5 bases and J by 1 base, with 12 bases between them. Germline CDR1 LNHNV, CDR2 YYDKDF (reference sequence). The CDR3 contains 15 residues. CDR3 DNA: TGTGCCACCAGCCAAGTCTGGGGAAGCAATCAGCCCCAGCATTTT. Translating gives CATSQVWGSNQPQHF. The variable domain in full, completed from reference TRBV15 and TRBJ1-5, reads DAMVIQNPRYQVTQFGKPVTLSCSQTLNHNVMYWYQQKSSQAPKLLFHYYDKDFNNEADTPDNFQSRRPNTSFCFLDIRSPGLGDTAMYLCATSQVWGSNQPQHFGDGTRLSIL.

The gene calls are TRBV6-1 and TRBJ2-3, with a possible D match to TRBD1 (5 bases). Per germline, CDR1 MNHNS and CDR2 SASEGT. The CDR3 contains 13 residues. The ends were cut back, 10 bases at V and 4 bases at J, with 15 bases in the middle. The CDR3 loop reads CATATAFADTQYF. The CDR3 DNA follows: TGTGCCACCGCGACAGCATTCGCAGATACGCAGTATTTT.

The chain is built from TRBV20-1 and TRBJ2-7; TRBD2 matches at 9 bases. The CDR3 spans 13 residues. CDR1 DFQATT and CDR2 SNEGSKA come from the germline V gene (reference sequence). With V trimmed by 6 bases and J by 7 bases, 10 bases remained unmatched. CDR3 nucleotides: TGCAGTGCCTGGGGCGGGAGGGCGAGTGAGCAGTACTTC. Translation: CSAWGGRASEQYF.

This chain links TRBV13 with TRBJ2-7; 8 bases align to TRBD2. The trim removed 5 bases at V and 7 bases at J, leaving 16 bases unmatched. The CDR3 is made up of 16 amino acids. CDR1 and CDR2 from the germline V gene are PRHDT and FYEKMQ (reference sequence). In nucleotides, the CDR3 is TGTGCCAGCAGCCCACCAGGGATAGCGGGGTTTGAGGAGCAGTACTTC. It codes for CASSPPGIAGFEEQYF.

This clonotype occurred a few times. The V gene is TRBV28, the J gene TRBJ2-7; possibly TRBD1 for D (6 bases). Germline values: CDR1 MDHEN, CDR2 SYDVKM. Trimming cost V 7 bases and J 3 bases, with 10 bases left between them. The CDR3 sequence is 12 residues long. The CDR3 loop reads CASTTGHYEQYF. The CDR3 DNA follows: TGTGCCAGCACGACAGGACACTACGAGCAGTACTTC.

The chain couples TRBV27 to TRBJ2-5; D ambiguous. The CDR3 runs to 15 residues. CDR1 and CDR2 (germline): MNHEY, SMNVEV (reference sequence). V lost 2 bases, J lost 5 bases, and 15 bases lay in between. CDR3 DNA: TGTGCCAGCAGTTTAGGTGCCGAAGGGCGGGAGACCCAGTACTTC. The encoded protein is CASSLGAEGRETQYF.

V gene TRBV6-6 combines with J gene TRBJ1-6, with TRBD1 as a possible D gene (6 bases). Trimming left V 2 bases short and J 7 bases short, with 15 bases between. This CDR3 region has 16 residues. CDR1 and CDR2 (germline): MNHNY, SVGAGI (reference sequence). CDR3 residues: CASSYPDRTINSPLHF. CDR3 in DNA: TGTGCCAGCAGTTACCCCGACAGGACAATCAATTCACCCCTCCACTTT.

This clonotype was found a few times. The rearrangement links TRBV7-8 to TRBJ2-5, with TRBD2 matching 13 bases. There are 19 residues in the CDR3. Germline V lookup: CDR1 SGHVS, CDR2 FQNEAQ. Trimming removed 2 bases from V and 2 bases from J; junction bases left unmatched: 11. CDR3 nucleotide sequence: TGTGCCAGCAGCTTACCACTAGCGGGAGGGGAAATCACACAAGAGACCCAGTACTTC. Translated, it gives CASSLPLAGGEITQETQYF.

V is TRBV7-6 and J is TRBJ2-5; either TRBD1 or TRBD2 may supply D (5 bases each). Trimming removed 1 base at V and 11 bases at J, with 14 bases between. Looked up from germline, CDR1 is SGHVS and CDR2 is FNYEAQ. The CDR3 extends over 13 amino acids. CDR3 nucleotides: TGTGCCAGCAGCTTAGTGGGGGTGGGGGAGCAGTACTTC. Translating it yields CASSLVGVGEQYF.

This chain connects TRBV27 to TRBJ1-1; the D gene is possibly TRBD1 (6 bases). The CDR3 spans 17 residues. Trimming removed 5 bases from V and 3 bases from J, with 22 bases in between. The germline gives CDR1 MNHEY, CDR2 SMNVEV (reference sequence). The DNA of the CDR3 is TGTGCCAGCAGTAAACTTCCCGACAGGTCGGGACACACTGAAGCTTTCTTT. It is translated as CASSKLPDRSGHTEAFF.

This chain connects TRBV9 to TRBJ2-1, with 12 bases lining up with TRBD2. Germline values: CDR1 SGDLS, CDR2 YYNGEE. J gave up 9 bases and V 0 bases, and 7 bases lay outside the gene matches. The CDR3 runs 16 residues. CDR3 sequence (DNA): TGTGCCAGCAGCGTAGGAGGGCTAGCGGGGGGGGGTGAGCAGTTCTTC. Translation: CASSVGGLAGGGEQFF.